The 30 T cell receptor beta chains reported below all come from one sample, sequenced in a study of T cells in Graves' hyperthyroidism and ophthalmopathy. The CDR3 regions of TCR beta were amplified from RNA transcripts. A first-round RT-PCR of the TCR CDR3 used the HTBI primer set. TCRdb used MiXCR to reprocess the multiplex PCR reads, holding one entry per CDR3 protein. The sample shows 400,000 to 500,000 distinct CDR3 sequences, around 14% of them seen only once. Sequencing used blood. The receptors stem from a woman under 30 with Graves' hyperthyroidism.

This clonotype has at least ten counts. The chain joins TRBV5-1 to TRBJ2-2; no clear D gene. Germline-derived CDR1 and CDR2 are SGHRS and YFSETQ. V lost 1 base to trimming and J lost 5 bases, with 6 bases between them. The CDR3 runs 13 residues. The CDR3 DNA follows: TGCGCCAGCAGCTTGAAGCGTACCGGGGAGCTGTTTTTT. It is translated as CASSLKRTGELFF.

This clonotype was recorded at least ten times. The chain is built from TRBV11-2 and TRBJ2-1; D not resolved. Germline V lookup: CDR1 SGHAT, CDR2 FQNNGV. The V and J ends lost 0 bases and 7 bases respectively, with 16 bases between them. The CDR3 consists of 16 residues. In DNA, the CDR3 is TGTGCCAGCAGCTTAGATCCGGACGCTTTGGGGAATGAGCAGTTCTTC. This encodes CASSLDPDALGNEQFF.

This clonotype came up many times. The chain carries TRBV10-3 and TRBJ2-1; tentatively, D is TRBD2 (6 bases). Trimming took 7 bases from V and 1 from J, leaving 14 bases between them. The CDR3 runs 15 residues. The germline gives CDR1 ENHRY, CDR2 SYGVKD. CDR3 sequence: CAITGGGRSYNEQFF. CDR3 nucleotides: TGTGCCATCACTGGGGGAGGAAGATCCTACAATGAGCAGTTCTTC.

The rearrangement links TRBV20-1 to TRBJ1-1, with D hard to call. This CDR3 has 14 residues. Deletions cut 0 bases from V and 6 bases from J, with 14 bases between. Per the germline V gene, CDR1 is DFQATT and CDR2 is SNEGSKA (reference sequence). The CDR3 spells CSARDDFKVSEAFF. CDR3 bases: TGCAGTGCTAGAGATGACTTCAAGGTTTCTGAAGCTTTCTTT.

This clonotype was observed a handful of times. This chain connects TRBV6-1 to TRBJ2-5; 11 nucleotides match TRBD2. Germline V gives CDR1 MNHNS, CDR2 SASEGT. V was pared by 8 bases and J by 4 bases, with 6 bases of the junction left unmatched. The CDR3 consists of 14 residues. Here the CDR3 reads CASAGTSGGETQYF. In DNA form, the CDR3 reads TGTGCCAGCGCCGGGACTAGCGGCGGAGAGACCCAGTACTTC.

This clonotype was picked up a small number of times. The V call is TRBV4-1, the J call TRBJ1-1; 12 positions agree with TRBD1. J lost 11 bases, V lost 1 base, and 8 bases had no gene match. The length of the CDR3 is 15 residues. CDR1 and CDR2 (germline): MGHRA, YSYEKL. CDR3 sequence reads: CASSQGGTGGYQAFF. The DNA of the CDR3 is TGCGCCAGCAGCCAAGGTGGGACAGGGGGCTATCAGGCTTTCTTT.

This chain uses TRBV7-6 with TRBJ1-4, with D possibly being TRBD1 (5 bases). This CDR3 is built from 15 residues. V shed 5 bases and J shed 8 bases, with 18 bases lying between them. Germline V gives CDR1 SGHVS, CDR2 FNYEAQ. The CDR3 here is CASSRRDSFWEKLFF. CDR3 nucleotide sequence: TGTGCCAGCAGCCGCCGGGACTCCTTTTGGGAAAAACTGTTTTTT.

This clonotype was seen at least ten times. J is TRBJ2-7 and V is TRBV7-9; 7 nucleotides match TRBD2. The CDR3 length is 13 residues. V shed 6 bases and J 0 bases; nucleotides not matched to a gene: 2. Germline-derived CDR1 and CDR2 are SEHNR and FQNEAQ (reference sequence). The CDR3 DNA sequence: TGTGCCAGCAGTAAGCGGGACTCCTACGAGCAGTACTTC. This gives the protein CASSKRDSYEQYF.

Ten or more counts support this clonotype. The V and J genes are TRBV28 and TRBJ1-1; perhaps TRBD1 as D (6 bases). Germline CDR1 is MDHEN and CDR2 is SYDVKM. The CDR3 is 15 amino acids. V was clipped by 6 bases and J by 0 bases, with 14 bases between them. For the CDR3, the DNA is TGTGCCAGCAGAAATGCCGGGACAATGAACACTGAAGCTTTCTTT. Translation: CASRNAGTMNTEAFF.

This clonotype was detected only a few times. The chain is built from TRBV3-1 and TRBJ2-1; 7 positions match TRBD1. Germline trimming cut 1 base from V and 15 bases from J; bases unmatched to any gene: 6. This CDR3 is built from 12 residues. Germline V lookup: CDR1 LGHDT, CDR2 YNNKEL (reference sequence). The chain's CDR3 is CASSQVATGLFF. The CDR3 DNA reads as TGTGCCAGCAGCCAAGTGGCGACAGGGTTGTTCTTC.

Many counts were recorded for this clonotype. The CDR3 coding sequence is TGTGCCAGCATGCCTTTAGCCAAAAACATTCAGTACTTC. Its translation: CASMPLAKNIQYF. V is TRBV2 and J is TRBJ2-4; D is ambiguous. The ends were cut back, 7 bases at V and 0 bases at J, with 7 bases in the middle. Per germline, CDR1 SNHLY and CDR2 FYNNEI. The CDR3 extends over 13 amino acids.

This clonotype appeared many times. The genes are TRBV29-1 and TRBJ2-5, with no clear D. Germline V gives CDR1 SQVTM, CDR2 ANQGSEA. V shed 0 bases and J shed 4 bases, with 9 bases lying between them. The CDR3 totals 13 residues. The CDR3 DNA is TGCAGCGTTGAAGAGGGTGGCGGAGAGACCCAGTACTTC. Its translation is CSVEEGGGETQYF. The full variable domain, with the rest looked up from reference TRBV29-1 and TRBJ2-5, is SAVISQKPSRDICQRGTSLTIQCQVDSQVTMMFWYRQQPGQSLTLIATANQGSEATYESGFVIDKFPISRPNLTFSTLTVSNMSPEDSSIYLCSVEEGGGETQYFGPGTRLLVL.

The rearrangement joins TRBV19 to TRBJ2-3; D possibly matches TRBD1 or TRBD2 (6 bases each). V was trimmed by 3 bases and J by 2 bases, leaving 12 bases between them. CDR3 length: 15 residues. CDR1 and CDR2 (germline): LNHDA, SQIVND (reference sequence). CDR3 protein: CASSMGGHLTDTQYF. The DNA for the CDR3 is TGTGCCAGTAGTATGGGGGGACATCTCACAGATACGCAGTATTTT.

This clonotype was counted at least ten times. V and J are TRBV27 and TRBJ1-1; the D is unclear. Trimming removed 2 bases at V and 6 bases at J, with 7 bases between. The length of the CDR3 is 12 residues. Germline V lookup: CDR1 MNHEY, CDR2 SMNVEV (reference sequence). In nucleotides, the CDR3 is TGTGCCAGCAGTTTACAAGGGTCTGAAGCTTTCTTT. Residues: CASSLQGSEAFF.

This clonotype was picked up many times. The genes are TRBV10-3 and TRBJ2-3, with 7 bases identical to TRBD2. The length of the CDR3 is 15 residues. The germline V gene encodes CDR1 ENHRY and CDR2 SYGVKD. The ends lost 0 bases at V and 4 bases at J; junction bases unmatched: 4. CDR3 protein: CAISESTGGSDTQYF. The CDR3 DNA follows: TGTGCCATCAGTGAGTCGACGGGAGGATCAGATACGCAGTATTTT.

The chain recombines TRBV7-9 with TRBJ2-4, with 9 nucleotides matching TRBD1. J was trimmed by 8 bases and V by 5 bases; bases with no gene match: 22. From germline, CDR1 is SEHNR and CDR2 FQNEAQ (reference sequence). The CDR3 has 19 amino acids. CDR3 region: CASSQNHAGTGLHWDIQYF. The CDR3 DNA is TGTGCCAGCAGCCAAAATCACGCTGGGACAGGGTTACATTGGGACATTCAGTACTTC.

In the case of this clonotype: This could be a read error, since a much larger clone is one nucleotide away. The chain is built from TRBV20-1 and TRBJ2-3, with 11 bases matching TRBD2. CDR3 length equals 15 residues. CDR1 and CDR2 from the germline V gene are DFQATT and SNEGSKA (reference sequence). V was pared by 4 bases and J by 5 bases, with 8 bases of the junction left unmatched. CDR3 nucleotide sequence: TGCAGTGCTACCAGGACTAGCGGGCGGGGAGATACGCAGTATTTT. It is translated as CSATRTSGRGDTQYF.

This clonotype has ten or more counts. The rearrangement joins TRBV6-1 to TRBJ2-6; D uncertain. V lost 7 bases, J lost 1 base, and 20 bases lay in between. The CDR3 is made up of 18 amino acids. Germline V gene sequence: CDR1 MNHNS, CDR2 SASEGT. The CDR3 nucleotides read TGTGCCAGCATCGGCGCAGGTGAAGGTCGGTCTGGGGCCAACGTCCTGACTTTC. Amino acids: CASIGAGEGRSGANVLTF.

The chain couples TRBV7-3 to TRBJ1-1, with 10 bases matching TRBD1. This CDR3 spans 14 amino acids. Germline trimming cut 5 bases from V and 5 bases from J; bases unmatched to any gene: 5. Germline CDR1 is SGHTA and CDR2 is FQGTGA. In DNA form, the CDR3 reads TGTGCCAGCAGCCCGACAGGGGGCATAACTGAAGCTTTCTTT. It specifies CASSPTGGITEAFF.

This clonotype was seen only a few times. Its ends do not fully match the called genes, so a read error is possible. The genes are TRBV7-7 and TRBJ2-2, with D possibly matching TRBD2 (6 bases). The CDR3 is made up of 16 amino acids. CDR1 is SSHAT, CDR2 FNYEAQ, per germline (reference sequence). The CDR3 DNA follows: TGTGCTAGCAGCTTACTGGGCGGGACGAACACCGGGGAGCTGTTTTTT. It is translated as CASSLLGGTNTGELFF.

This clonotype was seen many times. The chain recombines TRBV20-1 with TRBJ2-5; 7 bases align to TRBD2. J gave up 0 bases and V 5 bases, and 12 bases lay outside the gene matches. The germline gives CDR1 DFQATT, CDR2 SNEGSKA (reference sequence). This CDR3 has 16 residues. CDR3 sequence reads: CSAEPLGTTDQETQYF. The CDR3 coding sequence is TGCAGTGCTGAGCCCCTGGGGACTACAGACCAAGAGACCCAGTACTTC.

This clonotype was recorded at least ten times. The CDR3 here is CASSIRDTEAFF. CDR3 nucleotide sequence: TGTGCCAGTAGTATCAGGGACACTGAAGCTTTCTTT. The chain carries TRBV19 and TRBJ1-1, with a possible D match to TRBD1 (5 bases). The CDR3 spans 12 residues. Germline V gene sequence: CDR1 LNHDA, CDR2 SQIVND (reference sequence). V shed 3 bases and J shed 3 bases, with 5 bases lying between them.

The table lists this clonotype with a few counts. A much larger clone differs by one base, so this may be a read error. The chain employs TRBV20-1 and TRBJ2-1, with D possibly matching TRBD2 (7 bases). Per the germline V gene, CDR1 is DFQATT and CDR2 is SNEGSKA (reference sequence). The CDR3 is 16 residues long. The CDR3: CSAYVRGREYYNGQFF. The CDR3 nucleotides read TGCAGTGCTTATGTGCGGGGGCGCGAATACTACAATGGGCAGTTCTTC.

The genes are TRBV12-3 or TRBV12-4 and TRBJ1-2, with TRBD1 matching over 8 bases. This CDR3 comprises 14 residues. Unmatched junction bases numbered 5, after V lost 3 bases and J lost 5 bases. This chain's CDR3 is CASSFRTGTYGYTF. CDR3 sequence (DNA): TGTGCCAGCAGTTTCCGGACAGGGACTTATGGCTACACCTTC.

This clonotype was found once. This may be a read error: a much more frequent sequence differs by one nucleotide. The chain couples TRBV18 to TRBJ1-1, with D unclear. This CDR3 contains 14 residues. In germline, CDR1 is KGHSH, CDR2 LQKENI. The CDR3 is CASPPQSQVSEAFF. The CDR3 DNA is TGTGCCAGCCCACCCCAGAGCCAGGTTTCTGAAGCTTTCTTT.

V is TRBV11-2 and J is TRBJ2-3, with 11 bases identical to TRBD2. The J segment lost 4 bases and the V segment lost 1 base, leaving 4 bases of the junction unmatched. Germline CDR1 SGHAT, CDR2 FQNNGV. The CDR3 is 16 amino acids. CDR3 region: CASSLGLAGIPDTQYF. The CDR3 nucleotides are TGTGCCAGCAGCTTAGGACTAGCGGGAATTCCAGATACGCAGTATTTT. The complete variable domain, with remaining parts taken from reference TRBV11-2 and TRBJ2-3, reads EAGVAQSPRYKIIEKRQSVAFWCNPISGHATLYWYQQILGQGPKLLIQFQNNGVVDDSQLPKDRFSAERLKGVDSTLKIQPAKLEDSAVYLCASSLGLAGIPDTQYFGPGTRLTVL.

This clonotype occurred many times. The V gene is TRBV28, the J gene TRBJ1-2; the D gene is possibly TRBD1 (5 bases). Deletions cut 5 bases from V and 4 bases from J, with 14 bases between. The CDR3 runs to 14 residues. Germline V gene data show CDR1 as MDHEN and CDR2 as SYDVKM. Here the CDR3 reads CASSPPRGPYGYTF. In DNA form, the CDR3 reads TGTGCCAGCAGTCCCCCCCGGGGCCCCTATGGCTACACCTTC.

J is TRBJ1-1 and V is TRBV20-1; no clear D. V was pared by 0 bases and J by 6 bases, with 5 bases between. The CDR3 runs to 11 residues. In germline, CDR1 is DFQATT, CDR2 SNEGSKA (reference sequence). CDR3 sequence reads: CSARDGPEAFF. The DNA of the CDR3 is TGCAGTGCTAGAGATGGGCCTGAAGCTTTCTTT.

This clonotype has at least ten counts. The CDR3 DNA reads as TGTGCCAGCAGCTCTCAAATCGGGACTAGCGGGAGGAGGGATACGCAGTATTTT. Residues: CASSSQIGTSGRRDTQYF. V usage is TRBV7-3 and J usage is TRBJ2-3; TRBD2 matches at 15 bases. Trimming at V came to 4 bases and at J to 6 bases, leaving 11 bases not matched to a gene. The germline CDR1 and CDR2 sequences are SGHTA and FQGTGA. This CDR3 comprises 18 residues. Drawing the rest from reference TRBV7-3 and TRBJ2-3, the complete variable domain is GAGVSQTPSNKVTEKGKYVELRCDPISGHTALYWYRQSLGQGPEFLIYFQGTGAADDSGLPNDRFFAVRPEGSVSTLKIQRTERGDSAVYLCASSSQIGTSGRRDTQYFGPGTRLTVL.

This clonotype has at least ten counts. The chain employs TRBV5-1 and TRBJ1-3; 8 nucleotides match TRBD1. This CDR3 is built from 17 residues. The trim removed 4 bases at V and 0 bases at J, leaving 9 bases unmatched. CDR1 is SGHRS and CDR2 is YFSETQ in the germline V gene. CDR3 in amino acids: CASSLGTGSSSGNTIYF. CDR3 in DNA: TGCGCCAGCAGCCTCGGGACAGGCAGCTCCTCTGGAAACACCATATATTTT.